This T cell receptor (beta chain) was recorded in a study of T cell responses to AZD1222 COVID-19 vaccine. Overall study findings and caveats: Donors were chiefly white British, with a greater number of females, and clonal diversity was perhaps underestimated. Spike-specific TCR breadth and depth rose after two AZD1222 doses.

This clone was observed a few times. Its antigen remains unknown. CDR3 length equals 14 residues. V shed 0 bases and J shed 5 bases, with 8 bases lying between them. CDR1 LGHDT and CDR2 YNNKEL come from the germline V gene (reference sequence). The data were produced by immunoSEQ multiplex PCR, yet TCRdb's version contains in-frame clones alone and is incomplete. This sample has 100,000 to 150,000 clones, with approximately 88% found just once. The TCR was taken from an adult in good health. Here the sequenced sample was peripheral blood, taken on day 0 of AZD1222 vaccination. The rearrangement joins TRBV3-1 (or the pseudogene TRBV3-2) to TRBJ1-5; tentatively, D is TRBD1 (5 bases). The CDR3 nucleotides are TGTGCCAGCAGCCAAGACTGGGGGTATCAGCCCCAGCATTTT. Encoded protein: CASSQDWGYQPQHF.